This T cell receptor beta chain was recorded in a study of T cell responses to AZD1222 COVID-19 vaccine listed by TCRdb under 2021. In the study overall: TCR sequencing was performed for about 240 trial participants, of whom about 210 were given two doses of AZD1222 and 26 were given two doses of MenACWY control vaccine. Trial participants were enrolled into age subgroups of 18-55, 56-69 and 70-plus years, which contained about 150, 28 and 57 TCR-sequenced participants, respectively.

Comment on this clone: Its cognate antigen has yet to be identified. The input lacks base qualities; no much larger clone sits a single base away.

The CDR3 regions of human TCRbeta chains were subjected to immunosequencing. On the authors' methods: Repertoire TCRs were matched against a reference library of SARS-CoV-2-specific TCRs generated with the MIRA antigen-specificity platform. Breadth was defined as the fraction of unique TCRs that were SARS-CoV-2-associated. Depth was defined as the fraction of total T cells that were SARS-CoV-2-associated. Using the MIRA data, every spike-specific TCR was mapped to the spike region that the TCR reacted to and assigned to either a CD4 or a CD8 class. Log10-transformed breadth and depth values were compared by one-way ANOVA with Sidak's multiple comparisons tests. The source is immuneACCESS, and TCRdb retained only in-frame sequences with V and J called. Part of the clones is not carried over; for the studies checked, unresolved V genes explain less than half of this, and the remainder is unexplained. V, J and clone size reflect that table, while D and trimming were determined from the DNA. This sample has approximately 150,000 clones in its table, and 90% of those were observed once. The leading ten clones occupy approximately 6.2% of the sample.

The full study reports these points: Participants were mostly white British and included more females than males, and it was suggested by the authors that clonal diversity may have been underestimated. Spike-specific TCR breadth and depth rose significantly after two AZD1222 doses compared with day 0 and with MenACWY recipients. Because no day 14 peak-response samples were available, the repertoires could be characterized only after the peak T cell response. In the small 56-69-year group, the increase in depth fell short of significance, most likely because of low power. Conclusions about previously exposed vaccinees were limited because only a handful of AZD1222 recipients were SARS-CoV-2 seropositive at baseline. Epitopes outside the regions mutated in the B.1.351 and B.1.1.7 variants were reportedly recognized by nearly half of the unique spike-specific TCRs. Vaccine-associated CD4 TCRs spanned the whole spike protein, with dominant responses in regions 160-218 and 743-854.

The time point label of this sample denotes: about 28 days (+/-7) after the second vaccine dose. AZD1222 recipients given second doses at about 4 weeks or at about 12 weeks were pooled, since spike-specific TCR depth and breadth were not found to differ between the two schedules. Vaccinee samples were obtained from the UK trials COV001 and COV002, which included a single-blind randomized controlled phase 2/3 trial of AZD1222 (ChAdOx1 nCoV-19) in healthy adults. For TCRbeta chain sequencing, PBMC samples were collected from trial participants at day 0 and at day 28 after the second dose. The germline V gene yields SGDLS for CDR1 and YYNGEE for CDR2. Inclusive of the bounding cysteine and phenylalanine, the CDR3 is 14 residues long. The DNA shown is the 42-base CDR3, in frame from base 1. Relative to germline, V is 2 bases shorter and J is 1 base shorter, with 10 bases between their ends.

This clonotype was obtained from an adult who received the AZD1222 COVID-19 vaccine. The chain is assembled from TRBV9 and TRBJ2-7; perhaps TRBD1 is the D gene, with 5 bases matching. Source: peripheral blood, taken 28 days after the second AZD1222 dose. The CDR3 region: CASSVTGVSYEQYF. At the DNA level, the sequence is TGTGCCAGCAGCGTTACAGGCGTTTCCTACGAGCAGTACTTC.